This TCR beta chain emerged from a study of T cells in Graves' hyperthyroidism and ophthalmopathy (dated by TCRdb to the late 2010s). About the full investigation: A discovery cohort of roughly 100 patients, 43 with Graves' ophthalmopathy and more than 55 with stable Graves' hyperthyroidism, was used to find distinguishing TCR V-J signatures. For training and testing, the 100 or so patients in the discovery cohort were randomly divided in a 7:3 ratio. In addition, the study compared T-cell repertoires in thyroid tissue and in blood from roughly 6 Graves' hyperthyroidism patients. An independent validation cohort of around 20 hyperthyroidism patients and 17 patients who later progressed to ophthalmopathy tested prospective prediction of ophthalmopathy. After blood sampling, hyperthyroidism patients were treated with methimazole at a starting dose of 30 mg daily, and ophthalmopathy patients were treated with high-dose intravenous methylprednisolone. The paper reports TCR Vbeta CDR3 sequencing of 135 peripheral blood samples: 43 ophthalmopathy, approximately 74 hyperthyroidism and around 17 progressor patients. What the research found in general, with its limitations: During validation, the model predicted progression to ophthalmopathy a median of about 5.9 months ahead of onset, with almost 71% sensitivity and 72.22% specificity. Sample size was not statistically predetermined, and blinding of investigators to group allocation was not performed. Most expanded thyroid clonotypes (frequency above 0.001) were also found in blood, which suggests that blood repertoires may mirror thyroid immune responses. A 13 V-J signature model separated ophthalmopathy from stable hyperthyroidism, with just over 85% sensitivity and roughly 81% specificity in cross-validation and 80%/75% in testing.

Exclusion was applied to patients with uncontrolled infections, other autoimmune diseases, pregnancy or lactation. Diagnoses relied on clinical symptoms, serum thyroxine and TRAb, thyroid ultrasound and orbital computed tomography. Total RNA was extracted with Trizol reagent, and quality was checked on an Agilent 2100 Bioanalyzer. Remarks on this clonotype: Its antigen remains undetermined. No base quality information exists; no much larger clone differs at one position.

Amplification of TCR beta CDR3 regions was carried out from RNA transcripts. The TCR CDR3 was subjected to a first round of RT-PCR using the HTBI primer set and the Qiagen OneStep RT-PCR kit. Libraries were constructed in a second round of multiplex PCR, after which size selection and purification were performed. Libraries were sequenced paired-end with 100 bp reads on an Illumina HiSeq2000. Processing in the source paper ran as follows. SOAPnuke was used to process the raw data, removing reads that contained adapters or uncalled bases, had a mean Phred below 15, or lacked an exact match to the constant primer or identifier. COPE v1.2.5 was used to merge high-quality paired reads, and clonotypes were defined as unique nucleotide sequences. Clonotypes were aligned to IMGT TRBV, TRBD and TRBJ reference segments using MiTCR v1.1. The analysis was restricted to V-J combinations with a frequency above 0.0001, which together covered approximately 99% of the repertoires. A TCS score was defined as the ratio between F50 (clonal expansion) and ExV (chaos), using BLOSUM62-based TCRdist between CDR3 peptides within each V-J. Welch's t-statistics and random forest reduced just over 500 V-J features to 10 to 15, which were used in a naive Bayes classifier (R e1071). Thyroid-blood repertoire similarity was quantified with the Morisita-Horn index. Clones were called with MiXCR by TCRdb after fastp trimmed the public reads at Q25, and only in-frame beta chains were retained. Rows matching on CDR3 protein sequence are summarized as one entry with the most common DNA and genes. These V and J calls originate from TCRdb's pipeline instead of the authors' own analysis. The sample table lists more than 550,000 distinct CDR3 sequences, just under 45% of them with a count of one. About 7.7% of the sample belongs to the ten largest clones.

The CDR3 has 13 amino acids, counting the end cysteine and phenylalanine. The entry retains the CDR3 DNA only, 39 bases that are in frame from base 1. The V end loses 6 bases and the J end loses 6 bases, and a stretch of 12 bases separates them. The germline V gene provides CDR1 SQVTM and CDR2 ANQGSEA. This TCR derives from an adult man with Graves' disease, either hyperthyroidism or ophthalmopathy (not recorded which). This sequence uses TRBV29-1 and TRBJ1-6, with TRBD1 perhaps the D gene, on 5 matching bases. The material sequenced was peripheral blood or thyroid tissue (not recorded which). The bases read TGCAGCGTCACCCGGACAATTAATTCACCCCTCCACTTT. It codes for CSVTRTINSPLHF.